The sequence of this T cell receptor (beta chain) was determined in a study of blood T cells in healthy people across ages. The study's findings and limits: Both naive CD4+ cell counts and diversity were greater in long-lived donors than in aged donors. Estimates of total diversity, which came from one million sequenced T cells, were considered to be underestimates.

A second PCR of roughly 7 to 11 cycles used a sample-barcoded 5' primer and a J-beta primer mix. TCRdb passed the 5' RACE reads through MiXCR, listing each CDR3 protein once. The data contain 980,000 or so distinct CDR3 sequences, roughly 48% of them seen just once; the ten biggest clones take up roughly 13%. This clonotype has only a few counts. No antigen is known for it. Germline CDR1 is MNHEY and CDR2 is SMNVEV (reference sequence). Trimming took 3 bases from V and 4 from J, leaving 13 bases between them. This CDR3 is 14 amino acids long. This chain connects TRBV27 to TRBJ2-7; D may be TRBD2 (7 bases). The sequencing sample was made of blood. This TCR derives from a man aged 25-40 years in good health. The CDR3 sequence is CASSFGGPEYEQYF. The DNA of the CDR3 is TGTGCCAGCAGTTTCGGGGGGCCCGAGTACGAGCAGTACTTC.